One and the same sample provided the 32 T cell receptor beta chains below, sequenced in a study of T-cell reconstitution after alpha-beta-depleted transplantation in children. A library of TCRbeta sequences, prepared with unique molecular identifiers, was generated. TCRdb re-analysed the PCR reads in MiXCR, keeping a single row per CDR3 protein. The top ten hold about 25% of the sample, which has 130,000 or so distinct CDR3 sequences, about a tenth seen once. This material consisted of PBMCs, mostly from graft donor cells, taken 180 days after TCRalphabeta/CD19-depleted stem cell transplant. Receptor source: a girl under three years old who had a stem cell transplant for combined immunodeficiency, so the T cells may come from the graft donor.

The V gene is TRBV10-3, the J gene TRBJ1-2; D possibly corresponds to TRBD1 (5 bases). The CDR3 has 13 residues. Germline lookup yields CDR1 ENHRY and CDR2 SYGVKD. Trimming removed 5 bases at V and 4 bases at J, with 11 bases between. The CDR3 loop is CAISSDSFYGYTF. The CDR3, as DNA: TGTGCCATCAGTTCTGACAGTTTCTATGGCTACACCTTC.

The chain has TRBV5-1 and TRBJ1-2; TRBD1 matches at 8 bases. The CDR3 runs to 14 residues. Germline values: CDR1 SGHRS, CDR2 YFSETQ. With 4 bases clipped from V and 3 bases from J, the junction kept 5 bases outside the gene matches. CDR3 nucleotide sequence: TGCGCCAGCAGCCCGACAGGGGATCACTATGGCTACACCTTC. Protein: CASSPTGDHYGYTF. Drawing the rest from reference TRBV5-1 and TRBJ1-2, the complete variable domain is KAGVTQTPRYLIKTRGQQVTLSCSPISGHRSVSWYQQTPGQGLQFLFEYFSETQRNKGNFPGRFSGRQFSNSRSEMNVSTLELGDSALYLCASSPTGDHYGYTFGSGTRLTVV.

This clonotype was counted a few times. The chain recombines TRBV5-6 with TRBJ2-2; D gene ambiguous. The CDR3 length is 13 residues. CDR1 and CDR2 from the germline V gene are SGHDT and YYEEEE. Trimming took 5 bases from V and 3 from J, leaving 8 bases between them. The CDR3 region is CASSRLYTGELFF. In DNA, the CDR3 is TGTGCCAGCAGTCGTCTCTACACCGGGGAGCTGTTTTTT.

DNA of the CDR3: TGTGCCAGCAGGAAGTTAAACCTGGACGAGCAGTACTTC. Its protein product is CASRKLNLDEQYF. The chain couples TRBV6-2 or TRBV6-3 to TRBJ2-7; no definite D call. Looked up from germline, CDR1 is MNHEY and CDR2 is SVGEGT. The CDR3 is 13 residues long. V was pared by 6 bases and J by 5 bases, with 14 bases between.

This clonotype was detected once. The chain links TRBV20-1 to TRBJ1-3; TRBD1 might be the D (5 bases). CDR1 and CDR2 (germline): DFQATT, SNEGSKA (reference sequence). V was pared by 3 bases and J by 4 bases, with 7 bases between. This CDR3 spans 12 amino acids. CDR3 bases: TGCAGTGCTAGGGGGCGCGGAAACACCATATATTTT. The encoded protein is CSARGRGNTIYF.

The rearrangement links TRBV20-1 to TRBJ2-7, with TRBD2 matching over 9 bases. Germline V lookup: CDR1 DFQATT, CDR2 SNEGSKA (reference sequence). V was pared by 8 bases and J by 5 bases, with 10 bases of the junction left unmatched. This CDR3 comprises 13 residues. This CDR3 reads CSTPGLAKHEQYF. The CDR3 DNA reads as TGCAGTACACCGGGACTAGCCAAACACGAGCAGTACTTC.

The chain employs TRBV5-1 and TRBJ2-1, with 12 bases that match TRBD2. V shed 0 bases, J shed 3 bases, and the junction held 4 bases outside the gene matches. Germline V gene lookup returns CDR1 SGHRS and CDR2 YFSETQ. This CDR3 is 17 amino acids long. Here the CDR3 DNA reads TGCGCCAGCAGCTTGGCTAGGACTAGCGGGATCTACAATGAGCAGTTCTTC. As protein: CASSLARTSGIYNEQFF.

The V and J genes are TRBV29-1 and TRBJ2-3, with D unresolved. Per germline, CDR1 SQVTM and CDR2 ANQGSEA. The CDR3 is made up of 14 amino acids. V was trimmed by 6 bases and J by 0 bases, leaving 13 bases between them. The CDR3 is CSVRHKTSTDTQYF. The CDR3 DNA follows: TGCAGCGTCCGACACAAGACTAGCACAGATACGCAGTATTTT.

The chain couples TRBV11-2 to TRBJ1-1; D perhaps matches TRBD1 (6 bases). The CDR3 consists of 14 residues. CDR1 and CDR2 from the germline V gene are SGHAT and FQNNGV. V dropped 1 base and J dropped 4 bases, with 10 bases sitting between them. CDR3 in DNA: TGTGCCAGCAGCTTAGCGGCGGGGGCCACTGAAGCTTTCTTT. This translates into CASSLAAGATEAFF.

The chain carries TRBV29-1 and TRBJ2-3; D might be TRBD2 (6 bases). Germline V gives CDR1 SQVTM, CDR2 ANQGSEA. V shed 3 bases and J shed 0 bases, with 13 bases lying between them. The CDR3 spans 15 residues. CDR3 sequence: CSVDPAGLSTDTQYF. The CDR3 coding sequence is TGCAGCGTTGATCCCGCGGGGCTTAGCACAGATACGCAGTATTTT.

Only a few counts were recorded for this clonotype. V is TRBV7-2 and J is TRBJ1-1, with 8 bases that match TRBD1. V was clipped by 4 bases and J by 1 base; unmatched bases: 11. The CDR3 is 17 amino acids. Germline V lookup: CDR1 SGHTA, CDR2 FQGNSA. The CDR3 region is CASSSIRRGRGNTEAFF. CDR3 coding DNA: TGTGCCAGCAGCTCAATTCGCAGGGGGCGCGGGAACACTGAAGCTTTCTTT.

The V and J genes are TRBV20-1 and TRBJ2-3, with D perhaps assigned TRBD1 or TRBD2 (5 bases each). Trimming stripped 3 bases from V and 2 bases from J, with 15 bases between. CDR1 and CDR2 from the germline V gene are DFQATT and SNEGSKA (reference sequence). The CDR3 contains 15 residues. CDR3 coding DNA: TGCAGTGCTAGCAAGGGGAGAGTATACACAGATACGCAGTATTTT. It yields the protein CSASKGRVYTDTQYF.

The chain links TRBV12-3 or TRBV12-4 to TRBJ2-7, with D possibly TRBD1 on 5 matching bases. V lost 5 bases and J 2 bases, leaving 10 bases between the germline ends. The CDR3 spans 13 residues. The CDR3 here is CASSPRTTYEQYF. DNA for the CDR3: TGTGCCAGCAGTCCCAGGACAACCTACGAGCAGTACTTC.

This clonotype was counted only a few times. This chain connects TRBV6-1 to TRBJ2-5; 7 bases map to TRBD2. The V segment lost 6 bases and the J segment 1 base; nucleotides outside the gene matches: 11. This CDR3 comprises 16 residues. Germline V gene lookup returns CDR1 MNHNS and CDR2 SASEGT. In nucleotides, the CDR3 is TGTGCCAGCAGCCCACGGAGGTGGGAGGGCCAAGAGACCCAGTACTTC. Residues: CASSPRRWEGQETQYF.

V is TRBV7-2 and J is TRBJ2-7, with 7 bases that match TRBD1. Germline V gene data show CDR1 as SGHTA and CDR2 as FQGNSA. The CDR3 totals 15 residues. The V and J ends lost 3 bases and 2 bases, in that order; junction bases with no gene match: 7. Written as DNA, the CDR3 is TGTGCCAGCAGCTTCCGGGACAGATACCCCTACGAGCAGTACTTC. Amino acids: CASSFRDRYPYEQYF.

On this clonotype: It is likely a read error, because the conserved phenylalanine at the end of the CDR3 is missing. The gene calls are TRBV20-1 and TRBJ1-4; D remains ambiguous. Germline CDR1 and CDR2: DFQATT and SNEGSKA (reference sequence). The CDR3 has 14 residues. V shed 3 bases and J shed 0 bases, with 8 bases lying between them. The CDR3 DNA follows: TGCAGTGCTAGTATAAGGGCAACTAATGAAAAACTGTTTTCT. It translates to CSASIRATNEKLFS.

This clonotype was seen a few times. CDR3 sequence: CASSFRARTDTQYF. The DNA for the CDR3 is TGTGCCAGCAGCTTCCGGGCCCGCACAGATACGCAGTATTTT. The V call is TRBV5-4, the J call TRBJ2-3; D unclear. The length of the CDR3 is 14 residues. The V end was cut by 2 bases, the J end by 1 base, with 8 bases between. CDR1 and CDR2 (germline): SGHNT, YYREEE (reference sequence). Full variable domain (missing parts from reference TRBV5-4 and TRBJ2-3): ETGVTQSPTHLIKTRGQQVTLRCSSQSGHNTVSWYQQALGQGPQFIFQYYREEENGRGNFPPRFSGLQFPNYSSELNVNALELDDSALYLCASSFRARTDTQYFGPGTRLTVL.

This clonotype was picked up a small number of times. This rearrangement joins TRBV20-1 to TRBJ2-3; D gene ambiguous. The CDR3 loop spans 16 amino acids. Germline CDR1 DFQATT, CDR2 SNEGSKA (reference sequence). V shed 2 bases and J shed 0 bases, with 15 bases lying between them. CDR3 amino acids: CSARPFHRSSTDTQYF. The CDR3 DNA sequence: TGCAGTGCTAGACCCTTCCACCGCTCTAGCACAGATACGCAGTATTTT.

In nucleotides, the CDR3 is TGCGCCAGCAGCCCGCAAGGGCGTTCCTACAATGAGCAGTTCTTC. Protein sequence: CASSPQGRSYNEQFF. The chain links TRBV4-3 to TRBJ2-1; D gene unclear. The CDR3 runs to 15 residues. Germline CDR1 reads LGHNA; CDR2 reads YSLEER. Trimming removed 4 bases at V and 1 base at J, with 11 bases between.

This clonotype was detected a few times. V is TRBV7-2 and J is TRBJ1-5; weak D call: TRBD1 (6 bases). The CDR3 has 15 amino acids. The germline CDR1 and CDR2 sequences are SGHTA and FQGNSA. V lost 5 bases to trimming and J lost 6 bases, with 17 bases between them. Here the CDR3 reads CASSPKGGLGQPQHF. The CDR3 nucleotides are TGTGCCAGCAGCCCAAAGGGGGGGCTGGGTCAGCCCCAGCATTTT.

This clonotype has more than one count but fewer than ten. The chain couples TRBV12-3 or TRBV12-4 to TRBJ2-2; possibly TRBD1 for D (6 bases). This CDR3 is 15 amino acids long. With 3 bases removed from V and 1 base from J, the gap between germline ends came to 9 bases. The CDR3 nucleotides read TGTGCCAGCAGTTTGAGGACAGAGAACACCGGGGAGCTGTTTTTT. It specifies CASSLRTENTGELFF.

This chain connects TRBV6-1 to TRBJ2-5, with 9 bases identical to TRBD2. The CDR3 totals 16 residues. V shed 5 bases, J shed 6 bases, and the junction held 13 bases outside the gene matches. Germline lookup yields CDR1 MNHNS and CDR2 SASEGT. CDR3 region: CASSNSGSGGPKTQYF. The DNA for the CDR3 is TGTGCCAGCAGTAATAGCGGGAGTGGCGGACCGAAGACCCAGTACTTC.

The DNA of the CDR3 is TGTGCCTGGAGTGAGGCGAATGAGCAGTTCTTC. Protein sequence: CAWSEANEQFF. The chain links TRBV30 to TRBJ2-1; D remains ambiguous. The CDR3 spans 11 residues. Per the germline V gene, CDR1 is GTSNPN and CDR2 is SVGIG (reference sequence). The germline V and J ends were trimmed by 1 base and 7 bases, with 5 bases remaining between them.

The V call is TRBV20-1, the J call TRBJ2-1; maybe TRBD2 (7 bases). The CDR3 is 15 residues long. The V and J ends lost 0 bases and 2 bases respectively, with 11 bases between them. Germline V gene sequence: CDR1 DFQATT, CDR2 SNEGSKA (reference sequence). The CDR3 sequence: CSARDRRGPYNEQFF. DNA of the CDR3: TGCAGTGCTAGAGATCGGCGGGGGCCCTACAATGAGCAGTTCTTC.

This clonotype was found many times. The chain has TRBV20-1 and TRBJ2-1; 12 positions agree with TRBD2. CDR1 and CDR2 (germline): DFQATT, SNEGSKA (reference sequence). The CDR3 is 15 amino acids. Trimming cost V 6 bases and J 4 bases; bases outside gene matches: 7. DNA for the CDR3: TGCAGTGCACCACGACTAGCGGGAGCGTACAATGAGCAGTTCTTC. Its protein is CSAPRLAGAYNEQFF.

This clonotype was counted a few times. V gene TRBV7-2 combines with J gene TRBJ1-5; the D gene is possibly TRBD1 (5 bases). The CDR3 consists of 15 residues. CDR1 and CDR2 (germline): SGHTA, FQGNSA. The V end lost 3 bases, the J end lost 1 base, and 10 bases lay between the germline ends. Here the CDR3 DNA reads TGTGCCAGCAGCTTCGGGGGAGAAAGCAATCAGCCCCAGCATTTT. Translating gives CASSFGGESNQPQHF.

The rearrangement uses TRBV7-2 and TRBJ2-7; TRBD2 agrees at 14 bases. V lost 2 bases and J lost 7; bases outside the gene matches: 4. Germline V gives CDR1 SGHTA, CDR2 FQGNSA. There are 15 residues in the CDR3. CDR3 sequence (DNA): TGTGCCAGCAGCTTACACGGACTAGCGGGGGGTGAGCAGTACTTC. Its translation: CASSLHGLAGGEQYF.

The rearrangement joins TRBV18 to TRBJ2-3; possibly TRBD2 for D (5 bases). CDR3 length: 15 residues. Trimming left V 3 bases short and J 15 bases short, with 25 bases between. The germline CDR1 and CDR2 sequences are KGHSH and LQKENI. The DNA for the CDR3 is TGTGCCAGCTCACCCCCTACAAACCCAGGCAGCGGAGACTATTTT. Encoded protein: CASSPPTNPGSGDYF.

Here the CDR3 reads CATGQFYSGANVLTF. CDR3 DNA sequence: TGTGCCACTGGACAGTTCTACTCTGGGGCCAACGTCCTGACTTTC. The chain employs TRBV6-2 or TRBV6-3 and TRBJ2-6; D perhaps matches TRBD1 (6 bases). The germline V and J ends were trimmed by 10 bases and 0 bases, with 13 bases remaining between them. The germline CDR1 and CDR2 sequences are MNHEY and SVGEGT. CDR3 length: 15 amino acids.

The table lists this clonotype with a few counts. The genes are TRBV7-7 and TRBJ1-5; D not resolved. The CDR3 extends over 13 amino acids. Germline-derived CDR1 and CDR2 are SSHAT and FNYEAQ (reference sequence). Trimming pared 1 base from V and 4 bases from J, leaving 5 bases between. CDR3 coding DNA: TGTGCCAGCAGCTTAGGGCCAAATCAGCCCCAGCATTTT. Protein sequence: CASSLGPNQPQHF.

The chain is built from TRBV20-1 and TRBJ1-2; 8 bases align to TRBD1. The CDR3 has 16 amino acids. V lost 2 bases, J lost 3 bases, and 11 bases stayed unmatched. The germline gives CDR1 DFQATT, CDR2 SNEGSKA (reference sequence). The CDR3 reads CSARPGQGSTDYGYTF. CDR3 DNA sequence: TGCAGTGCTAGACCCGGACAGGGCAGTACCGACTATGGCTACACCTTC.

The CDR3 DNA reads as TGTGCCACCAGCGGAGTTACGGGGGGCACCGGGGAGCTGTTTTTT. Its translation: CATSGVTGGTGELFF. This chain joins TRBV15 and TRBJ2-2, with TRBD2 matching over 7 bases. Germline loops: CDR1 LNHNV, CDR2 YYDKDF (reference sequence). CDR3 length equals 15 residues. After removal of 5 bases from V and 4 bases from J, the junction contained 7 bases not matched to a gene. The complete variable domain, with remaining parts taken from reference TRBV15 and TRBJ2-2, reads DAMVIQNPRYQVTQFGKPVTLSCSQTLNHNVMYWYQQKSSQAPKLLFHYYDKDFNNEADTPDNFQSRRPNTSFCFLDIRSPGLGDTAMYLCATSGVTGGTGELFFGEGSRLTVL.